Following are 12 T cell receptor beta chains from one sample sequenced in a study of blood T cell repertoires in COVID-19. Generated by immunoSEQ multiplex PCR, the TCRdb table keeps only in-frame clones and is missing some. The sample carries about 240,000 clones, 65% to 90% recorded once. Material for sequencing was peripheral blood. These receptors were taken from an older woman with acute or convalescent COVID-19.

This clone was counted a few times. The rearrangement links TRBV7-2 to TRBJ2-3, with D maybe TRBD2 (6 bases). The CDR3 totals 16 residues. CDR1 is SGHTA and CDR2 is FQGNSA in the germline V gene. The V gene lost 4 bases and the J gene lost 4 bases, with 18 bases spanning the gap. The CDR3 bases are TGTGCCAGCAGCTGGGGCACGCGGGGCACTGCAGATACGCAGTATTTT. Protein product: CASSWGTRGTADTQYF.

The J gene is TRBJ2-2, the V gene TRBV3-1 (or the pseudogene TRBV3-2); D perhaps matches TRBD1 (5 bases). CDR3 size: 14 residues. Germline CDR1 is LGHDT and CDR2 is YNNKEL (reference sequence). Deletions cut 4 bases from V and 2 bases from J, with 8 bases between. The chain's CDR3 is CASSPQGNTGELFF. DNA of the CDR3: TGTGCCAGCAGCCCCCAGGGCAACACCGGGGAGCTGTTTTTT.

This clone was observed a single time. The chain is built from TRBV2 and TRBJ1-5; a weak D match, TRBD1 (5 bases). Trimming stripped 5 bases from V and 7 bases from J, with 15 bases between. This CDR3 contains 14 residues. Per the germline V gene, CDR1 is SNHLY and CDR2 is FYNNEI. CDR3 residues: CASSQGREGQPQHF. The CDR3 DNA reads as TGTGCCAGCAGTCAGGGCAGGGAGGGCCAGCCCCAGCATTTT.

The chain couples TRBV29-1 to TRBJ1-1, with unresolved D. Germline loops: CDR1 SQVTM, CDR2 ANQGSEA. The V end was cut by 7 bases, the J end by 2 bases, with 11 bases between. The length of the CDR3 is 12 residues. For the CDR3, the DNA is TGCAGCGCCGAGCGGGGAAACACTGAAGCTTTCTTT. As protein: CSAERGNTEAFF. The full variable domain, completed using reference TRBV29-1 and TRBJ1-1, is SAVISQKPSRDICQRGTSLTIQCQVDSQVTMMFWYRQQPGQSLTLIATANQGSEATYESGFVIDKFPISRPNLTFSTLTVSNMSPEDSSIYLCSAERGNTEAFFGQGTRLTVV.

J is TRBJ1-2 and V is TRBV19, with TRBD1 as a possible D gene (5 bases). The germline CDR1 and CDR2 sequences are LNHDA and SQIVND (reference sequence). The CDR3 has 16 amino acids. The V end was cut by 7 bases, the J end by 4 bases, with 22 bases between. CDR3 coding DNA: TGTGCCAGTAATTCTGGTGAGAAGACAGTCGTCTATGGCTACACCTTC. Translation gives CASNSGEKTVVYGYTF.

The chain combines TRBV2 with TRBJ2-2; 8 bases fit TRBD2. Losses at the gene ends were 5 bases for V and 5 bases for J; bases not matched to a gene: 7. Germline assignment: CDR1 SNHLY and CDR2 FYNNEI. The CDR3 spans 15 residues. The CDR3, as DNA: TGTGCCAGCAGTTCGGGACTAGTACAAACCGGGGAGCTGTTTTTT. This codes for CASSSGLVQTGELFF.

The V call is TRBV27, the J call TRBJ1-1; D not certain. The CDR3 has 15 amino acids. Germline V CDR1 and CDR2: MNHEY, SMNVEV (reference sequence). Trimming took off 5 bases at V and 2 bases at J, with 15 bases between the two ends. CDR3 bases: TGTGCCAGCAGTGTTGGGCCAACTTTAAACACTGAAGCTTTCTTT. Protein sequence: CASSVGPTLNTEAFF.

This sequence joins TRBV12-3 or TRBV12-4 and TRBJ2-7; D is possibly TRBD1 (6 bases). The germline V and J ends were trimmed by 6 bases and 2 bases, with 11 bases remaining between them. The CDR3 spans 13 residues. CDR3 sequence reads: CASSLDSTYEQYF. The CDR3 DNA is TGTGCCAGCAGCCTGGACAGTACCTACGAGCAGTACTTC.

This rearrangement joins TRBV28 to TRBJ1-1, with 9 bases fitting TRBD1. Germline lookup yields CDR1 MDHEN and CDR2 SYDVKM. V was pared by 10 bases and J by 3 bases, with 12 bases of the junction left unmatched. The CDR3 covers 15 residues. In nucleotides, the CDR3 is TGTGCCACCGCCGGACAGGGGTATAAGTACACTGAAGCTTTCTTT. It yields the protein CATAGQGYKYTEAFF.

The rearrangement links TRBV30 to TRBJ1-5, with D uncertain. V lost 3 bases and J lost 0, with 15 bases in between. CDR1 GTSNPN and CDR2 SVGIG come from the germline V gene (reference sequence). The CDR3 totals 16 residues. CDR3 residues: CAWSAGNPYSNQPQHF. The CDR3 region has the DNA TGTGCCTGGAGCGCAGGTAATCCATATAGCAATCAGCCCCAGCATTTT. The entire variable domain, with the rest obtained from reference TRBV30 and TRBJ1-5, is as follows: SQTIHQWPATLVQPVGSPLSLECTVEGTSNPNLYWYRQAAGRGLQLLFYSVGIGQISSEVPQNLSASRPQDRQFILSSKKLLLSDSGFYLCAWSAGNPYSNQPQHFGDGTRLSIL.

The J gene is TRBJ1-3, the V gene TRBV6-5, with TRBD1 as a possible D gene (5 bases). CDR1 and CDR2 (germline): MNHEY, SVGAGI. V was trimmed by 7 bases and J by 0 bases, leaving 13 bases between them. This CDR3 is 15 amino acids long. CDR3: CASTSGRGSGNTIYF. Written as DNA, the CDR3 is TGTGCCAGCACCTCGGGGAGGGGCTCTGGAAACACCATATATTTT.

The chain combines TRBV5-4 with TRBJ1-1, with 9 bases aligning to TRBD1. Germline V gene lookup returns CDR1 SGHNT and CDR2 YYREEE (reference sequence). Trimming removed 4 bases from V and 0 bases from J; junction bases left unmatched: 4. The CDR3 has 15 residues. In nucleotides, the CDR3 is TGTGCCAGCAGCACGGGGACAGGGTTGAACACTGAAGCTTTCTTT. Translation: CASSTGTGLNTEAFF.